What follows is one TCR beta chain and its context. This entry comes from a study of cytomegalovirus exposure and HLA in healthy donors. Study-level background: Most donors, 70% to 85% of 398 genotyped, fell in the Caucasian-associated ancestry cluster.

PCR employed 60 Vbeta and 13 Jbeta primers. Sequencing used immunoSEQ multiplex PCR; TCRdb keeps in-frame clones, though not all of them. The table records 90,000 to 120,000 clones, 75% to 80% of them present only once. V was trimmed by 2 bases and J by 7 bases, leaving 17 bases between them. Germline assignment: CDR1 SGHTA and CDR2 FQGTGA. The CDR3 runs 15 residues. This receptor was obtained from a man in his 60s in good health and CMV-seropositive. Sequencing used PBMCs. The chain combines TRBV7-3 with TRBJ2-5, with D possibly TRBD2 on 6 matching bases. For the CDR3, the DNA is TGTGCCAGCAGCTTACTTCCTCCCCCGGAGGGGACCCAGTACTTC. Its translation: CASSLLPPPEGTQYF.